A selection of T cell receptor beta chains follows, all from one sample in a study of cytotoxic CD8 clonotypes in ibrutinib-treated CLL. The assay was immunoSEQ multiplex PCR, and TCRdb's table has in-frame clones only and misses some. The table records about 25,000 clones, roughly 85% of them present only once. This sample comprised PBMCs, obtained after 24 months of ibrutinib treatment. The receptors derive from a human donor with chronic lymphocytic leukemia. The CDR3 runs from the conserved cysteine through the conserved F or W. A D gene is named only where the DNA matches it firmly. Size tells how often a clone was seen (once, few, many) or the class of an expanded clone, and some rows leave it out.

clone_size j_call d_call v_call cdr3_aa cdr3_nt
NA TRBJ2-1 NA TRBV7-2 CASSYSTDPRVNEQFF TGTGCCAGCAGCTACTCGACGGACCCGCGCGTCAATGAGCAGTTCTTC
NA TRBJ2-7 NA TRBV6-1 CASSETGYLRYEQYF TGTGCCAGCAGTGAAACGGGTTATCTCCGCTACGAGCAGTACTTC
NA TRBJ2-7 TRBD2 TRBV2 CASSSSGGSYEQYF TGTGCCAGCAGTTCTAGCGGGGGATCCTACGAGCAGTACTTC
NA TRBJ1-1 NA TRBV2 CASSEATTNTEAFF TGTGCCAGCAGTGAGGCCACTACTAACACTGAAGCTTTCTTT
NA TRBJ1-5 NA TRBV27 CASSRQIDQPQHF TGTGCCAGCAGCCGACAGATAGATCAGCCCCAGCATTTT
NA TRBJ1-4 TRBD1 TRBV30 CAWSQGRGIEKLFF TGTGCCTGGAGTCAGGGCAGGGGGATTGAAAAACTGTTTTTT
NA TRBJ1-5 NA TRBV19 CASSIFRRADSNQPQHF TGTGCCAGTAGTATTTTCCGGAGGGCGGATAGCAATCAGCCCCAGCATTTT
NA TRBJ1-2 NA TRBV5-1 CASSLEGVPEGYTF TGCGCCAGCAGCTTGGAGGGGGTTCCCGAAGGCTACACCTTC
NA TRBJ2-1 TRBD2 TRBV19 CASGESGDLRNEQFF TGTGCCAGTGGAGAAAGCGGGGACCTACGCAATGAGCAGTTCTTC
NA TRBJ2-2 NA TRBV30 CAWSALGLGAGELFF TGTGCCTGGAGTGCCCTCGGGTTGGGAGCCGGGGAGCTGTTTTTT
NA TRBJ2-1 NA TRBV7-2 CASSRSQIEQFF TGTGCCAGCAGCAGGTCTCAGATTGAGCAGTTCTTC
NA TRBJ1-5 NA TRBV6-1 CASIPTVYSNQPQHF TGTGCCAGCATCCCGACAGTTTATAGCAATCAGCCCCAGCATTTT
NA TRBJ2-7 TRBD2 TRBV7-8 CASSLRLAGTYEQYF TGTGCCAGCAGCTTGAGACTAGCGGGGACCTACGAGCAGTACTTC
NA TRBJ2-3 TRBD2 TRBV5-4 CASSPWRTTSGGGTDTQYF TGTGCCAGCAGCCCCTGGAGGACTACTAGCGGGGGAGGCACAGATACGCAGTATTTT
NA TRBJ2-4 NA TRBV7-9 CASSLDSGLIQYF TGTGCCAGCAGCTTAGATTCAGGGCTCATTCAGTACTTC
NA TRBJ1-4 NA TRBV4-2 CASSHTTGGDEKLFF TGTGCCAGCAGCCACACAACTGGGGGGGATGAAAAACTGTTTTTT
NA TRBJ1-2 NA TRBV7-9 CASSLGSLYGYTF TGTGCCAGCAGCTTGGGCAGCCTCTATGGCTACACCTTC
NA TRBJ1-2 NA TRBV6-6 CASSYVDYGYTF TGTGCCAGCAGTTACGTGGACTATGGCTACACCTTC
NA TRBJ1-1 TRBD1 TRBV27 CASSLRYRGPGGTEAFF TGTGCCAGCAGTTTAAGATACCGGGGACCAGGGGGCACTGAAGCTTTCTTT
NA TRBJ1-1 TRBD1 TRBV5-8 CASSPRQGAITEAFF TGTGCCAGCAGCCCGAGACAGGGGGCTATCACTGAAGCTTTCTTT
NA TRBJ2-1 NA TRBV25-1 CASSGRGEQFF TGTGCCAGCAGTGGGCGGGGTGAGCAGTTCTTC
NA TRBJ2-1 TRBD1 TRBV7-3 CASSEGQGIYNEQFF TGTGCCAGCAGCGAAGGACAGGGAATCTACAATGAGCAGTTCTTC
NA TRBJ1-1 NA TRBV2 CASSAVRNTEAFF TGTGCCAGCAGTGCCGTTCGGAACACTGAAGCTTTCTTT
NA TRBJ1-1 NA TRBV18 CASSPYGQGEEAFF TGTGCCAGCTCACCGTACGGACAAGGGGAGGAAGCTTTCTTT
NA TRBJ2-3 NA TRBV7-9 CASSPPGQQSAQYF TGTGCCAGCAGCCCACCGGGCCAGCAATCAGCGCAGTATTTT
NA TRBJ1-3 NA TRBV4-1 CASSQDLEDKSLGNTIYF TGCGCCAGCAGCCAAGATCTAGAGGACAAGTCTTTGGGAAACACCATATATTTT
NA TRBJ2-7 NA TRBV28 CASSLSLTPSYEQYF TGTGCCAGCAGTCTATCGTTGACCCCTTCCTACGAGCAGTACTTC
few TRBJ1-2 NA TRBV5-1 CASSLGPGQGYTF TGCGCCAGCAGCTTGGGGCCAGGGCAAGGCTACACCTTC
NA TRBJ1-2 TRBD1 TRBV15 CATSREMGQGYGYTF TGTGCCACCAGCAGAGAAATGGGACAGGGGTATGGCTACACCTTC
NA TRBJ1-2 NA TRBV5-6 CASSLERGYGYTF TGTGCCAGCAGCTTAGAAAGGGGCTATGGCTACACCTTC
NA TRBJ1-1 NA TRBV7-9 CASSLAGEGARGFF TGTGCCAGCAGCTTAGCGGGAGAGGGCGCGAGGGGATTCTTT
NA TRBJ2-2 TRBD1 TRBV19 CALDEGASDTGELFF TGTGCCCTAGATGAGGGGGCGTCGGACACCGGGGAGCTGTTTTTT
NA TRBJ2-7 TRBD1 TRBV18 CASSFTPNRDSEQYF TGTGCCAGCTCATTCACTCCAAACCGGGACAGCGAGCAGTACTTC
NA TRBJ2-2 NA TRBV27 CASSLVPNTGELFF TGTGCCAGCAGTTTAGTTCCGAACACCGGGGAGCTGTTTTTT
NA TRBJ1-6 NA TRBV29-1 CSARDGVSNSPLHF TGCAGCGCTCGGGACGGAGTTTCAAACTCACCCCTCCACTTT
NA TRBJ1-5 NA TRBV19 CASSLQNQPQHF TGTGCCAGTAGTCTGCAGAATCAGCCCCAGCATTTT
NA TRBJ2-5 TRBD2 TRBV11-2 CASERGGFQETQYF TGTGCCAGCGAACGCGGGGGTTTCCAAGAGACCCAGTACTTC
NA TRBJ2-3 NA TRBV11-3 CASSLGGPEITDTQYF TGTGCCAGCAGCTTAGGAGGACCGGAAATCACAGATACGCAGTATTTT
NA TRBJ1-5 NA TRBV5-6 CASSLFHQPQHF TGTGCCAGCAGCTTGTTCCATCAGCCCCAGCATTTT
NA TRBJ2-1 TRBD2 TRBV7-2 CASSLRGGSSYNEQFF TGTGCCAGCAGCCTACGCGGGGGGAGCTCCTACAATGAGCAGTTCTTC
NA TRBJ2-2 NA TRBV5-5 CASKTREGAGELFF TGTGCCAGCAAGACTAGGGAAGGGGCCGGGGAGCTGTTTTTT
NA TRBJ2-7 NA TRBV5-1 CASTAWSPGTYEQYF TGCGCCAGCACCGCGTGGAGTCCAGGTACCTACGAGCAGTACTTC
NA TRBJ2-1 TRBD1 TRBV5-1 CASSFGGTGGREQFF TGCGCCAGCAGCTTTGGCGGGACAGGGGGCCGTGAGCAGTTCTTC
NA TRBJ2-3 NA TRBV5-1 CASSLEGASTDTQYF TGCGCCAGCAGCCTTGAGGGTGCTAGCACAGATACGCAGTATTTT
NA TRBJ1-5 NA TRBV13 CASSFRGSNQPQHF TGTGCCAGCAGCTTTAGAGGGTCCAATCAGCCCCAGCATTTT
NA TRBJ2-5 NA TRBV14 CASSRQGGETQYF TGTGCCAGCAGCCGACAGGGAGGAGAGACCCAGTACTTC
NA TRBJ1-5 NA TRBV30 CAWSLARSSRPQHF TGTGCCTGGAGTCTCGCCCGCAGCTCTCGGCCCCAGCATTTT
NA TRBJ2-7 NA TRBV6-6 CASSYGQTSYEQYF TGTGCCAGCAGTTACGGGCAGACAAGCTACGAGCAGTACTTC
NA TRBJ2-3 NA TRBV6-4 CASGRTGSSTDTQYF TGTGCCAGCGGAAGAACAGGGAGCAGCACAGATACGCAGTATTTT
NA TRBJ1-2 TRBD1 TRBV12-5 CASGPGQGAYGYTF TGTGCTAGCGGACCGGGACAGGGAGCTTATGGCTACACCTTC
few TRBJ1-5 NA TRBV6-5 CVVGAGGEKQPQHF TGTGTAGTAGGAGCTGGGGGGGAAAAGCAGCCCCAGCATTTT
NA TRBJ1-2 NA TRBV29-1 CSVRTAYGYTF TGCAGCGTTAGAACGGCCTATGGCTACACCTTC
NA TRBJ1-4 TRBD1 TRBV2 CASHGTGGYEKLFF TGTGCCAGTCACGGGACAGGGGGGTATGAAAAACTGTTTTTT
NA TRBJ2-3 NA TRBV7-9 CASSLTHTRDTQYF TGTGCCAGCAGCTTAACCCACACTAGGGATACGCAGTATTTT
NA TRBJ2-5 NA TRBV10-1 CASSDRTEGTQYF TGCGCCAGCAGTGACCGGACAGAGGGGACCCAGTACTTC
once TRBJ1-1 NA TRBV6-5 CASSYSRGNTEAFF TGTGCCAGCAGTTACTCTCGGGGGAACACTGAAGCTTTCTTT
NA TRBJ1-3 NA TRBV29-1 CSVGGKDTIYF TGCAGCGTTGGGGGGAAAGACACCATATATTTT
NA TRBJ2-3 NA TRBV21-1 CASSKGKRGRGDTQYF TGTGCCAGCAGCAAAGGTAAGCGGGGGAGGGGAGATACGCAGTATTTT
few TRBJ2-5 NA TRBV28 CASRIGGAQETQYF TGTGCCAGCAGGATAGGGGGGGCCCAAGAGACCCAGTACTTC
NA TRBJ2-3 NA TRBV5-1 CASSPPERGTDTQYF TGCGCCAGCAGCCCCCCGGAGCGGGGCACAGATACGCAGTATTTT